The source of this T cell receptor (beta chain) is a study of OX40 agonist ivuxolimab in advanced cancers. The ends lost 7 bases at V and 5 bases at J; junction bases unmatched: 3. Germline V lookup: CDR1 MNHNY, CDR2 SVGAGI (reference sequence). The CDR3 covers 14 residues. The repertoire was sequenced with immunoSEQ multiplex PCR; TCRdb's copy has only in-frame clones and lacks some. Counted here are 35,000 to 45,000 clones, over 60% occurring once; the ten biggest clones make up 9.5% to 15%. The clonotype was recovered from an adult with an advanced solid tumor such as melanoma, head and neck, liver or kidney cancer. This chain uses TRBV6-6 with TRBJ2-2; 11 bases fit TRBD2. The sequences come from CD4+ or CD8+ T cells sorted from blood, collected in a trial of the OX40 agonist ivuxolimab. In DNA form, the CDR3 reads TGTGCCAGCAAGAGACTAGCGGGAACCGGGGAGCTGTTTTTT. This translates into CASKRLAGTGELFF.